Listed here are 19 T cell receptor beta chains from one sample, sequenced in a study of blood T cell repertoires in COVID-19. Using immunoSEQ multiplex PCR, the repertoire was profiled, and TCRdb retains in-frame clones only, with some absent. The sample holds 110,000 or so clones; approximately 83% are singletons and the top ten take 4% to 5%. Sequenced: peripheral blood. The receptor source for this set is a woman in her sixties or seventies with acute or convalescent COVID-19.

The chain is built from TRBV5-5 and TRBJ1-2; 7 bases line up with TRBD1. The V segment lost 2 bases and the J segment 5 bases; nucleotides outside the gene matches: 6. CDR1 is SGHKS and CDR2 is YYEKEE in the germline V gene (reference sequence). The CDR3 runs 14 residues. CDR3 nucleotides: TGTGCCAGCAGCTTCGAACAGGGGCAATATGGCTACACCTTC. Translated, it gives CASSFEQGQYGYTF.

The CDR3 protein is CASSPTSGSFGQYF. Written as DNA, the CDR3 is TGTGCCAGCAGTCCCACTAGCGGGAGTTTCGGGCAGTACTTC. The rearrangement uses TRBV28 and TRBJ2-7, with TRBD2 matching 11 bases. The CDR3 sequence is 14 residues long. V lost 5 bases to trimming and J lost 9 bases; unmatched junction nucleotides: 9. Germline V gene lookup returns CDR1 MDHEN and CDR2 SYDVKM.

The V call is TRBV19, the J call TRBJ1-1, with 8 bases fitting TRBD1. The germline V gene encodes CDR1 LNHDA and CDR2 SQIVND (reference sequence). The CDR3 length is 14 residues. The V gene end was trimmed by 5 bases and the J gene end by 5 bases; junction bases not matched to a gene: 7. The DNA of the CDR3 is TGTGCCAGTAGTCTCCGACAGGGGAAGACTGAAGCTTTCTTT. Residues: CASSLRQGKTEAFF.

The rearrangement uses TRBV29-1 and TRBJ2-1; TRBD2 aligns across 8 bases. The CDR3 extends over 13 amino acids. From germline, CDR1 is SQVTM and CDR2 ANQGSEA. With V trimmed by 6 bases and J by 7 bases, 8 bases remained unmatched. This chain's CDR3 is CSVSGLVGNEQFF. The CDR3, as DNA: TGCAGCGTGTCGGGACTAGTCGGGAATGAGCAGTTCTTC.

The chain carries TRBV4-2 and TRBJ1-1, with TRBD1 identical over 7 bases. Trimming took 0 bases from V and 4 from J; bases not matched to a gene: 11. The CDR3 contains 17 residues. Germline CDR1 and CDR2: LGHNA and YNFKEQ. For the CDR3, the DNA is TGTGCCAGCAGCCAAGATTGGGACAGACCTCTGAGCACTGAAGCTTTCTTT. Its translation is CASSQDWDRPLSTEAFF.

The rearrangement links TRBV18 to TRBJ2-1, with a tentative D call TRBD1 (6 bases). The germline gives CDR1 KGHSH, CDR2 LQKENI. V dropped 3 bases and J dropped 2 bases, with 11 bases sitting between them. This CDR3 comprises 15 residues. The CDR3 bases are TGTGCCAGCTCACCTCCGGACAGCCCCTACAATGAGCAGTTCTTC. It yields the protein CASSPPDSPYNEQFF.

The DNA of the CDR3 is TGTGCCAGCAGAGTTCCTAGCGGGAGTCCCAATGAGCAGTTCTTC. Translation gives CASRVPSGSPNEQFF. V is TRBV6-5 and J is TRBJ2-1, with 10 nucleotides matching TRBD2. The CDR3 is made up of 15 amino acids. CDR1 MNHEY and CDR2 SVGAGI come from the germline V gene. Trimming took 6 bases from V and 6 from J; bases not matched to a gene: 8.

This chain joins TRBV2 and TRBJ1-5, with 7 nucleotides matching TRBD1. Germline-derived CDR1 and CDR2 are SNHLY and FYNNEI. Trimming removed 2 bases from V and 2 bases from J; junction bases left unmatched: 0. This CDR3 contains 14 residues. In DNA form, the CDR3 reads TGTGCCAGCAGTGAACAGGGGGGCAATCAGCCCCAGCATTTT. Translated, it gives CASSEQGGNQPQHF.

The chain is built from TRBV6-5 and TRBJ1-6; D remains ambiguous. The V and J ends lost 7 bases and 9 bases respectively, with 16 bases between them. The CDR3 length is 14 residues. The germline V gene encodes CDR1 MNHEY and CDR2 SVGAGI. The CDR3 DNA reads as TGTGCCAGCACCTGGAGCGGAGAAGGTTCACCCCTCCACTTT. This gives the protein CASTWSGEGSPLHF.

This clone was found a few times. J is TRBJ2-3 and V is TRBV15; the D gene is possibly TRBD1 (6 bases). With 9 bases removed from V and 4 bases from J, the gap between germline ends came to 14 bases. The CDR3 runs to 13 residues. The V gene's germline CDR1 is LNHNV and CDR2 YYDKDF (reference sequence). CDR3 nucleotides: TGTGCCACTCGGACAGATTCCCCAGATACGCAGTATTTT. Its protein product is CATRTDSPDTQYF.

The chain links TRBV19 to TRBJ2-2; the match to TRBD2 covers 7 bases. Germline CDR1 and CDR2: LNHDA and SQIVND (reference sequence). The CDR3 has 13 amino acids. V shed 8 bases and J 4 bases; nucleotides not matched to a gene: 4. DNA of the CDR3: TGTGCCAGTTCCGGGACTACCACCGGGGAGCTGTTTTTT. Amino acids: CASSGTTTGELFF. Variable domain in full (rest from reference TRBV19 and TRBJ2-2): DGGITQSPKYLFRKEGQNVTLSCEQNLNHDAMYWYRQDPGQGLRLIYYSQIVNDFQKGDIAEGYSVSREKKESFPLTVTSAQKNPTAFYLCASSGTTTGELFFGEGSRLTVL.

The chain is built from TRBV12-3 or TRBV12-4 and TRBJ2-1; a possible D gene is TRBD1 (5 bases). With 6 bases removed from V and 15 bases from J, the gap between germline ends came to 18 bases. The CDR3 runs to 12 residues. The CDR3 loop reads CASSYQGSKWFF. CDR3 in DNA: TGTGCCAGCAGCTATCAGGGATCTAAGTGGTTCTTC.

This chain links TRBV6-5 with TRBJ1-5, with a tentative D call TRBD1 (6 bases). Trimming stripped 10 bases from V and 6 bases from J, with 16 bases between. Germline V gives CDR1 MNHEY, CDR2 SVGAGI. This CDR3 has 13 amino acids. CDR3 coding DNA: TGTGCCACCTACCAGGGGCAGGGTCAGCCCCAGCATTTT. This gives the protein CATYQGQGQPQHF.

The chain has TRBV28 and TRBJ2-1, with 9 bases identical to TRBD2. The germline gives CDR1 MDHEN, CDR2 SYDVKM. Germline trimming cut 2 bases from V and 5 bases from J; bases unmatched to any gene: 1. CDR3 length: 14 amino acids. This CDR3 is CASSLRLADNEQFF. In DNA form, the CDR3 reads TGTGCCAGCAGTTTAAGACTAGCGGACAATGAGCAGTTCTTC.

The V call is TRBV7-9, the J call TRBJ1-2, with D maybe TRBD1 (5 bases). The V gene lost 3 bases and the J gene lost 8 bases, with 22 bases spanning the gap. Germline assignment: CDR1 SEHNR and CDR2 FQNEAQ (reference sequence). The CDR3 sequence is 16 residues long. CDR3: CASSFGGNFDPAGYTF. The DNA of the CDR3 is TGTGCCAGCAGCTTTGGGGGGAACTTCGACCCAGCCGGCTACACCTTC.

CDR3 nucleotide sequence: TGTGCCACCCCGTCGGGTGGAGGGACTGAAGCTTTCTTT. It encodes CATPSGGGTEAFF. The chain uses TRBV7-9 and TRBJ1-1, with D uncertain. The length of the CDR3 is 13 residues. Germline CDR1 reads SEHNR; CDR2 reads FQNEAQ (reference sequence). V lost 10 bases and J lost 5, with 17 bases in between.

V and J are TRBV5-1 and TRBJ2-2; 9 bases line up with TRBD1. V dropped 4 bases and J dropped 12; count of bases not matched to a gene: 7. The germline gives CDR1 SGHRS, CDR2 YFSETQ. There are 13 residues in the CDR3. The CDR3 loop is CASSKEGQGQLFF. The CDR3 bases are TGCGCCAGCAGCAAGGAGGGACAGGGCCAGCTGTTTTTT.

The gene calls are TRBV7-2 and TRBJ1-3; tentatively, D is TRBD1 (6 bases). Trimming cost V 5 bases and J 2 bases, with 13 bases left between them. The CDR3 sequence is 15 residues long. CDR1 and CDR2 from the germline V gene are SGHTA and FQGNSA. The DNA for the CDR3 is TGTGCCAGCAGCGTGGGCGGGGGGCCTGGAAACACCATATATTTT. It yields the protein CASSVGGGPGNTIYF.

V gene TRBV3-1 (or the pseudogene TRBV3-2) combines with J gene TRBJ1-2, with 10 bases fitting TRBD1. Losses at the gene ends were 6 bases for V and 2 bases for J; bases not matched to a gene: 9. CDR1 and CDR2 (germline): LGHDT, YNNKEL (reference sequence). The length of the CDR3 is 16 residues. The CDR3 DNA is TGTGCCAGCAGTGTGATAAAGGGACAGGGGAACTATGGCTACACCTTC. Encoded protein: CASSVIKGQGNYGYTF.